The entry that follows covers one TCR beta chain sequence. This CDR3 is built from 11 residues. CDR1 is MDHEN and CDR2 is SYDVKM in the germline V gene. Trimming took off 7 bases at V and 3 bases at J, with 7 bases between the two ends. Repertoires were generated with immunoSEQ multiplex PCR, while TCRdb's copy carries only in-frame clones and drops some. The sample lists roughly 4,900 clones; about 30% were seen once. The sample is drawn from a study of graft-versus-host responses after intestinal transplantation. The wider study: Recipients across the board were started on anti-thymocyte globulin induction, then kept on tacrolimus and steroids for around 3 years. Study findings and constraints: An association linked early post-transplant HvG declines with peak circulating GvH clone levels. Across patients carrying graft-donor T cell macrochimerism, allografts held high graft-versus-host to host-versus-graft clonal ratios.

The material was alloreactive CD4+ T cells from a mixed lymphocyte reaction culture, obtained before intestinal transplant. Documented subset: CFSE-low proliferating T cells sorted from roughly six-day pre-transplant mixed lymphocyte reaction (GvH or HvG direction). This clonotype was sampled from a human patient who received an intestinal transplant. V gene TRBV28 combines with J gene TRBJ2-7; D ambiguous. CDR3 sequence (DNA): TGTGCCAGCAAAACAGTCTACGAGCAGTACTTC. Amino acids: CASKTVYEQYF.